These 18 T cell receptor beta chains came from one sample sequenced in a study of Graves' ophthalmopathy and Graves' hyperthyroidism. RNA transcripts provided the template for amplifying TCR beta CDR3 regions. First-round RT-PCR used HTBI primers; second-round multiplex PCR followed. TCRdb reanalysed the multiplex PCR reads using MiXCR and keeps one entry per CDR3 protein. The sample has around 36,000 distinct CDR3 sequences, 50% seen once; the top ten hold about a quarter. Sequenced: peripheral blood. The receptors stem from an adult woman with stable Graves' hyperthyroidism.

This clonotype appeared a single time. The CDR3, as DNA: TGTGCCATCAGTAGACAGGGTTTAGAAGGCTACACCTTC. Protein product: CAISRQGLEGYTF. The chain links TRBV10-3 to TRBJ1-2; 7 bases align to TRBD1. V lost 5 bases, J lost 8 bases, and 8 bases stayed unmatched. This CDR3 has 13 residues. Per germline, CDR1 ENHRY and CDR2 SYGVKD.

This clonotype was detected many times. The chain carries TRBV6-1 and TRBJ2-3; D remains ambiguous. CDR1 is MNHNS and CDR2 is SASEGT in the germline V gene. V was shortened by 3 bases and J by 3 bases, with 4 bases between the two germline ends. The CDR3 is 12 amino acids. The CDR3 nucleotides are TGTGCCAGCAGTGAGACTACAGATACGCAGTATTTT. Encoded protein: CASSETTDTQYF.

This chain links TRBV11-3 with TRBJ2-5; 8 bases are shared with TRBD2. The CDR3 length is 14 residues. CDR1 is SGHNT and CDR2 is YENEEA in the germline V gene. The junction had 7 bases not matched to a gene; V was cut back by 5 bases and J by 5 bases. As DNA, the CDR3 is TGTGCCAGCAGCCCCAGGACTAGCCACGAGACCCAGTACTTC. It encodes CASSPRTSHETQYF.

Here the CDR3 DNA reads TGTGCCCCCCCCGGACTAGCGGGAGCCGAGCAGTACTTC. This sequence encodes CAPPGLAGAEQYF. The chain joins TRBV7-4 to TRBJ2-7; TRBD2 aligns across 13 bases. Germline V gene lookup returns CDR1 SGHVT and CDR2 SQSDAQ. The CDR3 is 13 residues long. Trimming took 11 bases from V and 6 from J; bases not matched to a gene: 7.

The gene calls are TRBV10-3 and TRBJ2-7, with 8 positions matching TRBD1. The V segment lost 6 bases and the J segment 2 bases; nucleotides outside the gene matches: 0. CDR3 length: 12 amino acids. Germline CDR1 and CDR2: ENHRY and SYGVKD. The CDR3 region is CAIRDRAYEQYF. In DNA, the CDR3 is TGTGCCATCAGGGACAGGGCCTACGAGCAGTACTTC.

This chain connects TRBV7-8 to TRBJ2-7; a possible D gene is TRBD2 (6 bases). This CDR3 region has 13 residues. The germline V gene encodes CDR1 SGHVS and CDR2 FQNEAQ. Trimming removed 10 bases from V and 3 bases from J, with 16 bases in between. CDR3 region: CATGLGGDYEQYF. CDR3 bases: TGTGCCACCGGCTTAGGAGGGGACTACGAGCAGTACTTC.

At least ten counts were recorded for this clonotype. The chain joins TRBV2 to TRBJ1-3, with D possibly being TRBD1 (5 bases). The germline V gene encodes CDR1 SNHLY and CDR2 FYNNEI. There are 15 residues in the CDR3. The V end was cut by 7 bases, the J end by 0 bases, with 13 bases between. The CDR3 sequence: CASKRDVNSGNTIYF. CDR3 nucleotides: TGTGCCAGCAAAAGGGACGTAAACTCTGGAAACACCATATATTTT. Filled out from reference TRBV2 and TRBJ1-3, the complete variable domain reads EPEVTQTPSHQVTQMGQEVILRCVPISNHLYFYWYRQILGQKVEFLVSFYNNEISEKSEIFDDQFSVERPDGSNFTLKIRSTKLEDSAMYFCASKRDVNSGNTIYFGEGSWLTVV.

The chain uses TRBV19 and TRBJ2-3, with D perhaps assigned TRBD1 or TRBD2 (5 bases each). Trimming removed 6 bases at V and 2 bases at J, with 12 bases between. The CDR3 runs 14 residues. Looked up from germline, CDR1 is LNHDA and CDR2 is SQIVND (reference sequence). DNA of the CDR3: TGTGCCAGTAGATTCGCCGGGACCACAGATACGCAGTATTTT. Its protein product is CASRFAGTTDTQYF. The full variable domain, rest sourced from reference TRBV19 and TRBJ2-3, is DGGITQSPKYLFRKEGQNVTLSCEQNLNHDAMYWYRQDPGQGLRLIYYSQIVNDFQKGDIAEGYSVSREKKESFPLTVTSAQKNPTAFYLCASRFAGTTDTQYFGPGTRLTVL.

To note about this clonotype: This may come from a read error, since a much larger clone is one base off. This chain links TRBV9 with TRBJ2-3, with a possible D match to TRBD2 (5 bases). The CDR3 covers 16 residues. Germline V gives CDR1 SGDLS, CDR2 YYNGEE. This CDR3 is CASSVGRLTSTETQYF. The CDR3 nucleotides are TGTGCCAGCAGCGTAGGAAGACTAACAAGCACAGAAACGCAGTATTTT.

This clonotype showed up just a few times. CDR3: CASRTSATGELFF. The CDR3 DNA follows: TGTGCCAGTAGGACTAGCGCCACCGGGGAGCTGTTTTTT. The chain uses TRBV19 and TRBJ2-2, with 8 bases identical to TRBD2. This CDR3 has 13 residues. Germline V gene data show CDR1 as LNHDA and CDR2 as SQIVND (reference sequence). Trimming at V came to 6 bases and at J to 4 bases, leaving 1 base not matched to a gene.

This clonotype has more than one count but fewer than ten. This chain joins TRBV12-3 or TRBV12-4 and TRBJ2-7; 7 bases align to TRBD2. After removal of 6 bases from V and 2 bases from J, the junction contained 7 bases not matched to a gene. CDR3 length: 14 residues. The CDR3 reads CASRIQRGAYEQYF. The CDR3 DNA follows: TGTGCCAGCAGGATACAACGGGGGGCCTACGAGCAGTACTTC.

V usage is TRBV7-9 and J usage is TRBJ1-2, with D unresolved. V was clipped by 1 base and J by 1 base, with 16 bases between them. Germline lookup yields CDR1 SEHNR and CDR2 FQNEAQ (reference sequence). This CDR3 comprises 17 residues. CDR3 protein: CASSLVAQGALNYGYTF. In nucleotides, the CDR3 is TGTGCCAGCAGCTTAGTGGCCCAAGGAGCGCTTAACTATGGCTACACCTTC. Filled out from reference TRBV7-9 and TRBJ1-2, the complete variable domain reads DTGVSQNPRHKITKRGQNVTFRCDPISEHNRLYWYRQTLGQGPEFLTYFQNEAQLEKSRLLSDRFSAERPKGSFSTLEIQRTEQGDSAMYLCASSLVAQGALNYGYTFGSGTRLTVV.

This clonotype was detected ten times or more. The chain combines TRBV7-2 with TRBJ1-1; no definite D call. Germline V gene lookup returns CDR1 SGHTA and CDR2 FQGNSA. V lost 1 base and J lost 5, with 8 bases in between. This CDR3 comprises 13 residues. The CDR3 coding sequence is TGTGCCAGCAGCTTAGGGGGATGGACTGAAGCTTTCTTT. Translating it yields CASSLGGWTEAFF.

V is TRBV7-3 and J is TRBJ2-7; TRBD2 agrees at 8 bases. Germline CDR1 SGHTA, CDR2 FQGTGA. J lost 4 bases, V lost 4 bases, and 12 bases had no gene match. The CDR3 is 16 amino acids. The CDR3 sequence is CASSSTGLLAVYEQYF. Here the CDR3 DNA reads TGTGCCAGCAGCTCAACCGGCTTACTAGCGGTTTACGAGCAGTACTTC. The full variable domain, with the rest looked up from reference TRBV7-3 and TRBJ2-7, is GAGVSQTPSNKVTEKGKYVELRCDPISGHTALYWYRQSLGQGPEFLIYFQGTGAADDSGLPNDRFFAVRPEGSVSTLKIQRTERGDSAVYLCASSSTGLLAVYEQYFGPGTRLTVT.

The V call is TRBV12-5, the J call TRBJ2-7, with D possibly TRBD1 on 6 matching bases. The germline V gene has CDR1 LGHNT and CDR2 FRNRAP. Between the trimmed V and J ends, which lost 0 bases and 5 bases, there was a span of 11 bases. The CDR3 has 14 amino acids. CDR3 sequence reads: CASGLVQGVDEQYF. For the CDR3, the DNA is TGTGCTAGTGGTTTGGTACAGGGCGTCGACGAGCAGTACTTC.

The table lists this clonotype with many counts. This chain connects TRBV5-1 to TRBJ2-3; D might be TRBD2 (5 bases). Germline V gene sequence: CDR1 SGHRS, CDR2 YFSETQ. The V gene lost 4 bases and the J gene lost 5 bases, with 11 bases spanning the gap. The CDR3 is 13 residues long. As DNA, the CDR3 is TGCGCCAGCAGCCTTCCCGAGGGAGATACGCAGTATTTT. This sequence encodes CASSLPEGDTQYF.

CDR3 DNA sequence: TGTGCCAGCAGCTCGGGGAGCGACGAGCAGTACTTC. This translates into CASSSGSDEQYF. This chain connects TRBV5-6 to TRBJ2-7, with D perhaps TRBD2 (5 bases). Germline lookup yields CDR1 SGHDT and CDR2 YYEEEE. This CDR3 spans 12 amino acids. V lost 3 bases and J lost 5, with 9 bases in between.

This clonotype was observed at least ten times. CDR3 in DNA: TGTGCCAGCAGCTTCTTAAGCGTCGGCTATGGCTACACCTTC. Encoded protein: CASSFLSVGYGYTF. The chain carries TRBV5-8 and TRBJ1-2, with unresolved D. In germline, CDR1 is SGHTS, CDR2 YDEGEE. Deletions cut 2 bases from V and 4 bases from J, with 12 bases between. CDR3 length: 14 amino acids.